Shown below are 26 T cell receptor beta chains from a single sample sequenced in a study of T cells in tuberculosis. The repertoire was sequenced with immunoSEQ multiplex PCR; TCRdb's copy has only in-frame clones and lacks some. The data show under 45,000 clones, around 96% seen once. What was sequenced was PBMCs. These receptors were taken from a donor aged 10-29 years with latent tuberculosis or without tuberculosis infection.

This chain uses TRBV6-1 with TRBJ2-3; tentatively, D is TRBD2 (6 bases). This CDR3 has 12 residues. Germline V gene data show CDR1 as MNHNS and CDR2 as SASEGT. The ends were cut back, 11 bases at V and 5 bases at J, with 14 bases in the middle. Written as DNA, the CDR3 is TGTGCCCAAGGGGCGACTAGAGATACGCAGTATTTT. Translated: CAQGATRDTQYF.

The rearrangement links TRBV11-2 to TRBJ2-5, with TRBD1 as a possible D gene (6 bases). The V end was cut by 2 bases, the J end by 5 bases, with 15 bases between. The CDR3 is 15 residues long. The germline gives CDR1 SGHAT, CDR2 FQNNGV. Written as DNA, the CDR3 is TGTGCCAGCAGCTTAAAGTATGACAGGAGGGAGACCCAGTACTTC. Translation gives CASSLKYDRRETQYF.

V is TRBV27 and J is TRBJ2-1; a weak D match, TRBD2 (5 bases). CDR1 and CDR2 (germline): MNHEY, SMNVEV (reference sequence). Between the trimmed V and J ends, which lost 6 bases and 9 bases, there was a span of 15 bases. This CDR3 is built from 13 residues. In nucleotides, the CDR3 is TGTGCCAGCAGCTTAAGTTTGGGGAGTGAGCAGTTCTTC. Translation: CASSLSLGSEQFF.

The chain links TRBV28 to TRBJ2-3; D may be TRBD1 (6 bases). Germline V gene data show CDR1 as MDHEN and CDR2 as SYDVKM. This CDR3 contains 17 residues. Trimming pared 3 bases from V and 6 bases from J, leaving 22 bases between. The CDR3 DNA sequence: TGTGCCAGCAGTTTTATTCATCAGGGGACCTTCATGGATACGCAGTATTTT. It yields the protein CASSFIHQGTFMDTQYF.

As DNA, the CDR3 is TGTGCCAGTAGTATGGCTACAAGGGGTAAGCAGTACTTC. Its translation is CASSMATRGKQYF. The chain is built from TRBV19 and TRBJ2-7; maybe TRBD1 (5 bases). Germline-derived CDR1 and CDR2 are LNHDA and SQIVND (reference sequence). The CDR3 has 13 residues. The V end lost 3 bases, the J end lost 8 bases, and 14 bases lay between the germline ends. Supplemented by reference TRBV19 and TRBJ2-7, the full variable domain reads DGGITQSPKYLFRKEGQNVTLSCEQNLNHDAMYWYRQDPGQGLRLIYYSQIVNDFQKGDIAEGYSVSREKKESFPLTVTSAQKNPTAFYLCASSMATRGKQYFGPGTRLTVT.

The rearrangement links TRBV30 to TRBJ1-1; 10 bases match TRBD1. After removal of 3 bases from V and 3 bases from J, the junction contained 1 base not matched to a gene. The CDR3 has 13 residues. Germline values: CDR1 GTSNPN, CDR2 SVGIG (reference sequence). CDR3 nucleotides: TGTGCCTGGAGGGGACAGGGGCACACTGAAGCTTTCTTT. Its protein is CAWRGQGHTEAFF.

The chain employs TRBV2 and TRBJ1-6; D gene uncertain. V shed 8 bases and J shed 0 bases, with 17 bases lying between them. CDR1 and CDR2 from the germline V gene are SNHLY and FYNNEI. The CDR3 runs to 17 residues. CDR3: CASSRGSSSSYNSPLHF. Written as DNA, the CDR3 is TGTGCCAGCTCCCGAGGGTCTTCGAGCTCCTATAATTCACCCCTCCACTTT.

The rearrangement links TRBV4-3 to TRBJ2-2; D not certain. The V gene's germline CDR1 is LGHNA and CDR2 YSLEER. CDR3 size: 16 residues. V was shortened by 6 bases and J by 1 base, with 15 bases between the two germline ends. The chain's CDR3 is CASRLTSSWNTGELFF. CDR3 DNA sequence: TGCGCCAGCAGACTCACCTCGTCTTGGAACACCGGGGAGCTGTTTTTT.

This chain links TRBV7-8 with TRBJ2-1, with 8 bases matching TRBD1. The CDR3 totals 18 residues. The trim removed 5 bases at V and 0 bases at J, leaving 12 bases unmatched. Germline V gene lookup returns CDR1 SGHVS and CDR2 FQNEAQ. The CDR3 nucleotides are TGTGCCAGCAGCCATCTTATCACAGGGGGAAGCTCCTACAATGAGCAGTTCTTC. Amino acids: CASSHLITGGSSYNEQFF.

The V gene is TRBV9, the J gene TRBJ2-2; 7 nucleotides align to TRBD2. Unmatched junction bases numbered 7, after V lost 0 bases and J lost 5 bases. The CDR3 totals 16 residues. Germline V gene lookup returns CDR1 SGDLS and CDR2 YYNGEE. The CDR3 region is CASSVARGVSTGELFF. The CDR3 DNA follows: TGTGCCAGCAGCGTAGCTCGGGGGGTTTCAACCGGGGAGCTGTTTTTT. Full variable domain (outside the CDR3, taken from reference TRBV9 and TRBJ2-2): DSGVTQTPKHLITATGQRVTLRCSPRSGDLSVYWYQQSLDQGLQFLIQYYNGEERAKGNILERFSAQQFPDLHSELNLSSLELGDSALYFCASSVARGVSTGELFFGEGSRLTVL.

The CDR3 nucleotides are TGTGCCACCTCCGGGACAGGGGTCACCGGGGAGCTGTTTTTT. Amino acid sequence: CATSGTGVTGELFF. The V gene is TRBV18, the J gene TRBJ2-2, with 10 bases matching TRBD1. The CDR3 contains 14 residues. CDR1 is KGHSH, CDR2 LQKENI, per germline. Germline trimming cut 10 bases from V and 4 bases from J; bases unmatched to any gene: 6. Using reference TRBV18 and TRBJ2-2 for the parts outside the CDR3, the full variable domain is NAGVMQNPRHLVRRRGQEARLRCSPMKGHSHVYWYRQLPEEGLKFMVYLQKENIIDESGMPKERFSAEFPKEGPSILRIQQVVRGDSAAYFCATSGTGVTGELFFGEGSRLTVL.

The V and J genes are TRBV5-4 and TRBJ2-7, with 7 bases lining up with TRBD1. Germline V CDR1 and CDR2: SGHNT, YYREEE (reference sequence). This CDR3 has 16 residues. The V segment lost 4 bases and the J segment 0 bases; nucleotides outside the gene matches: 10. CDR3: CASSPAGTASSYEQYF. The CDR3 nucleotides are TGTGCCAGCAGCCCCGCTGGGACAGCCTCCTCCTACGAGCAGTACTTC.

This chain uses TRBV5-1 with TRBJ2-3, with 9 bases fitting TRBD2. Looked up from germline, CDR1 is SGHRS and CDR2 is YFSETQ. There are 14 residues in the CDR3. V gave up 5 bases and J gave up 2 bases; unmatched junction bases: 3. CDR3 protein: CASRPSGVTDTQYF. The CDR3 nucleotides are TGCGCCAGCAGGCCTAGCGGGGTCACAGATACGCAGTATTTT.

This rearrangement joins TRBV27 to TRBJ1-2; 7 nucleotides match TRBD1. The V gene's germline CDR1 is MNHEY and CDR2 SMNVEV (reference sequence). With V trimmed by 6 bases and J by 4 bases, 17 bases remained unmatched. This CDR3 spans 17 amino acids. DNA of the CDR3: TGTGCCAGCAGCGCATGTCGATGTCGGGACAGTCTCTATGGCTACACCTTC. Protein product: CASSACRCRDSLYGYTF.

The chain has TRBV27 and TRBJ1-2; TRBD1 matches 9 bases. The CDR3 contains 15 residues. With 3 bases clipped from V and 5 bases from J, the junction kept 7 bases outside the gene matches. Germline values: CDR1 MNHEY, CDR2 SMNVEV (reference sequence). The CDR3 is CASSLTDRGPYGYTF. CDR3 sequence (DNA): TGTGCCAGCAGTTTGACGGACAGGGGCCCATATGGCTACACCTTC.

The chain combines TRBV7-9 with TRBJ1-6, with 10 bases aligning to TRBD1. Germline values: CDR1 SEHNR, CDR2 FQNEAQ (reference sequence). With V trimmed by 5 bases and J by 6 bases, 7 bases remained unmatched. This CDR3 has 16 amino acids. The CDR3 sequence: CASSRQGARFNSPLHF. CDR3 coding DNA: TGTGCCAGCAGCCGACAGGGGGCCAGATTTAATTCACCCCTCCACTTT.

V is TRBV6-5 and J is TRBJ2-1, with 7 positions matching TRBD1. Germline values: CDR1 MNHEY, CDR2 SVGAGI. CDR3 length equals 13 residues. V dropped 5 bases and J dropped 9; count of bases not matched to a gene: 7. The CDR3 DNA follows: TGTGCCAGCAGTAAGGGGGCTGAGACTGAGCAGTTCTTC. Protein sequence: CASSKGAETEQFF.

In its sample, this clone was seen once. CDR3 loop: CASSEDGGLKEVHF. CDR3 coding DNA: TGTGCCAGCAGCGAGGACGGGGGTTTAAAGGAAGTCCACTTT. The gene calls are TRBV7-3 and TRBJ1-6, with a tentative D call TRBD1 (5 bases). Trimming stripped 5 bases from V and 17 bases from J, with 22 bases between. The CDR3 totals 14 residues. Germline V gives CDR1 SGHTA, CDR2 FQGTGA.

The chain combines TRBV5-1 with TRBJ1-2; perhaps TRBD1 as D (5 bases). Trimming pared 0 bases from V and 4 bases from J, leaving 13 bases between. The germline V gene encodes CDR1 SGHRS and CDR2 YFSETQ. The CDR3 runs to 15 residues. The CDR3 DNA follows: TGCGCCAGCAGCTTGGGTTCAGGGCAGGGCTATGGCTACACCTTC. Its translation: CASSLGSGQGYGYTF.

This sequence joins TRBV30 and TRBJ2-7; 8 bases are a match to TRBD1. Germline CDR1 GTSNPN, CDR2 SVGIG (reference sequence). The CDR3 extends over 13 amino acids. The J segment lost 7 bases and the V segment lost 3 bases, leaving 8 bases of the junction unmatched. In DNA, the CDR3 is TGTGCCTGGAGGGGACAGGCGATAGGGGAGCAGTACTTC. Translating gives CAWRGQAIGEQYF.

The CDR3 sequence: CASSIRLLVDRGSGELFF. CDR3 coding DNA: TGTGCCAGTAGTATCCGATTGCTCGTGGACAGGGGGTCCGGGGAGCTGTTTTTT. This rearrangement joins TRBV19 to TRBJ2-2, with 10 bases matching TRBD1. V gave up 3 bases and J gave up 6 bases; unmatched junction bases: 13. There are 18 residues in the CDR3. Germline loops: CDR1 LNHDA, CDR2 SQIVND (reference sequence).

The V gene is TRBV18, the J gene TRBJ2-5; D is unresolved. The V end was cut by 3 bases, the J end by 1 base, with 3 bases between. In germline, CDR1 is KGHSH, CDR2 LQKENI. The CDR3 covers 12 residues. DNA for the CDR3: TGTGCCAGCTCACCTCGCCAAGAGACCCAGTACTTC. It translates to CASSPRQETQYF.

The CDR3 here is CASNPQGSLINSPLHF. CDR3 DNA sequence: TGTGCCAGCAATCCACAGGGCTCCCTGATAAATTCACCCCTCCACTTT. The rearrangement links TRBV2 to TRBJ1-6, with a possible D match to TRBD1 (6 bases). V was cut by 7 bases and J by 7 bases, with 20 bases left in between. Germline V gene data show CDR1 as SNHLY and CDR2 as FYNNEI. The CDR3 is 16 residues long.

The rearrangement joins TRBV21-1 to TRBJ1-2. TRBV21-1 represents a pseudogene. This CDR3 is 8 amino acids long. In DNA, the CDR3 is TGTGCCAGCAGCCTAATTAACTTC. Encoded protein: CASSLINF.

V and J are TRBV25-1 and TRBJ1-6; D might be TRBD1 (6 bases). This CDR3 comprises 14 residues. Trimming stripped 7 bases from V and 8 bases from J, with 15 bases between. CDR1 and CDR2 (germline): MGHDK, SYGVNS. DNA for the CDR3: TGTGCCAGCAATGTAGAGGGGGGGGATTCACCCCTCCACTTT. This gives the protein CASNVEGGDSPLHF.

The rearrangement joins TRBV10-3 to TRBJ1-5; 7 bases agree with TRBD1. This CDR3 comprises 17 residues. The germline V gene has CDR1 ENHRY and CDR2 SYGVKD. The J segment lost 5 bases and the V segment lost 1 base, leaving 11 bases of the junction unmatched. The CDR3 loop is CAISEFHRDSRDQPQHF. CDR3 bases: TGTGCCATCAGTGAGTTTCACCGGGACAGCCGGGATCAGCCCCAGCATTTT.